These 8 T cell receptor beta chains were sequenced from one sample in a study of cytomegalovirus exposure and HLA in healthy donors. Amplification used 60 Vbeta primers and 13 Jbeta primers. The data were produced by immunoSEQ multiplex PCR, yet TCRdb's version contains in-frame clones alone and is incomplete. The listing records about 160,000 clones. The sequencing input was PBMCs. The receptor source for this set is a woman between 55 and 75 years old in good health and CMV-seronegative.

This chain links TRBV5-4 with TRBJ1-3, with a possible D match to TRBD1 (5 bases). Looked up from germline, CDR1 is SGHNT and CDR2 is YYREEE (reference sequence). Trimming pared 4 bases from V and 1 base from J, leaving 15 bases between. The CDR3 consists of 16 residues. The CDR3 sequence: CASSGPSTDSGNTIYF. The CDR3, as DNA: TGTGCCAGCAGCGGACCGTCGACAGATTCTGGAAACACCATATATTTT.

The genes are TRBV20-1 and TRBJ2-5, with D possibly TRBD1 on 6 matching bases. Between the trimmed V and J ends, which lost 6 bases and 3 bases, there was a span of 8 bases. This CDR3 is 11 amino acids long. CDR1 and CDR2 from the germline V gene are DFQATT and SNEGSKA (reference sequence). The CDR3 nucleotides are TGCAGTGCCCGGACAGAAGAGACCCAGTACTTC. Amino acids: CSARTEETQYF.

The chain links TRBV4-3 to TRBJ1-2, with a tentative D call TRBD1 (5 bases). V was cut by 0 bases and J by 7 bases, with 15 bases left in between. Germline CDR1 LGHNA, CDR2 YSLEER. CDR3 size: 15 residues. The CDR3 protein is CASSQDVGGAGGYTF. The DNA of the CDR3 is TGCGCCAGCAGCCAAGATGTAGGTGGGGCTGGTGGCTACACCTTC.

The chain is built from TRBV27 and TRBJ1-5; no firm D call. The germline V gene has CDR1 MNHEY and CDR2 SMNVEV (reference sequence). CDR3 length: 15 amino acids. The V gene lost 2 bases and the J gene lost 7 bases, with 15 bases spanning the gap. CDR3 bases: TGTGCCAGCAGTTTAAGGCACCCTCGAGGGCAGCCCCAGCATTTT. Translating gives CASSLRHPRGQPQHF.

The chain is built from TRBV19 and TRBJ2-2, with TRBD2 matching over 11 bases. Germline V gene lookup returns CDR1 LNHDA and CDR2 SQIVND (reference sequence). Trimming removed 9 bases from V and 4 bases from J; junction bases left unmatched: 10. The CDR3 spans 16 residues. This CDR3 is CASRTLSGRATGELFF. DNA for the CDR3: TGTGCCAGCAGGACCCTTAGCGGGAGGGCCACCGGGGAGCTGTTTTTT.

The gene calls are TRBV7-2 and TRBJ1-2; perhaps TRBD1 as D (5 bases). Trimming took 3 bases from V and 4 from J, leaving 18 bases between them. The CDR3 has 16 amino acids. CDR1 and CDR2 (germline): SGHTA, FQGNSA. The CDR3 loop is CASSFGIQKGFYGYTF. DNA for the CDR3: TGTGCCAGCAGCTTTGGGATACAGAAGGGGTTCTATGGCTACACCTTC.

The chain recombines TRBV7-9 with TRBJ1-2; D remains unclear. V was trimmed by 5 bases and J by 0 bases, leaving 16 bases between them. The germline gives CDR1 SEHNR, CDR2 FQNEAQ (reference sequence). This CDR3 is 16 amino acids long. The CDR3 DNA sequence: TGTGCCAGCAGCCGCGCGGTGACCGCTGCTAACTATGGCTACACCTTC. This codes for CASSRAVTAANYGYTF.

Here the CDR3 DNA reads TGTGCCGCCACTAGCGGGGGGACCGAGCAGTACTTC. It is translated as CAATSGGTEQYF. The chain uses TRBV10-3 and TRBJ2-7; 12 nucleotides line up with TRBD2. The junction had 5 bases not matched to a gene; V was cut back by 11 bases and J by 6 bases. The CDR3 is 12 amino acids. CDR1 is ENHRY, CDR2 SYGVKD, per germline.